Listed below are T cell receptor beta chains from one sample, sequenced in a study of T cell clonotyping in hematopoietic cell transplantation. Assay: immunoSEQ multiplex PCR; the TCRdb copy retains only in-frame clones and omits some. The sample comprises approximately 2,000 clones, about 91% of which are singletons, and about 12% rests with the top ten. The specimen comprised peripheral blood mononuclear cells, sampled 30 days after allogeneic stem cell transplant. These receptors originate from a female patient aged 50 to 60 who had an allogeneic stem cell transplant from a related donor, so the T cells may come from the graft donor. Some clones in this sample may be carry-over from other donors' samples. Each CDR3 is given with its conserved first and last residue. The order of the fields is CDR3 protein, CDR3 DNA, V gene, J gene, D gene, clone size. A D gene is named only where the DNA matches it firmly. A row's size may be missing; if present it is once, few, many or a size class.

CASSFSTMSTDTQYF	TGTGCCAGCAGCTTTAGCACTATGAGCACAGATACGCAGTATTTT	TRBV5-4	TRBJ2-3	NA	NA
CAWSSPGLRSYEQYF	TGTGCCTGGAGTTCACCGGGACTCCGCTCCTACGAGCAGTACTTC	TRBV30	TRBJ2-7	NA	NA
CASSQDSQGNYGQYF	TGTGCCAGCAGCCAAGATTCACAGGGAAACTACGGGCAGTACTTC	TRBV4-2	TRBJ2-7	NA	NA
CASSQGTGGEGGYTF	TGTGCCAGCAGCCAAGGGACAGGGGGCGAGGGTGGCTACACCTTC	TRBV4-2	TRBJ1-2	TRBD1	NA
CASSSPAGITYEQYF	TGTGCCAGCAGCTCACCAGCGGGGATAACCTACGAGCAGTACTTC	TRBV7-9	TRBJ2-7	TRBD2	NA
CASSPPSSVSYNEQFF	TGTGCCAGCTCACCACCGAGTTCAGTATCCTACAATGAGCAGTTCTTC	TRBV18	TRBJ2-1	NA	NA
CAITSGQGLTEAFF	TGTGCCATCACCTCGGGACAGGGGCTCACTGAAGCTTTCTTT	TRBV10-3	TRBJ1-1	TRBD1	NA
CSVLRTSGAEGTQYF	TGCAGCGTTCTCCGGACTAGCGGGGCAGAGGGGACCCAGTACTTC	TRBV29-1	TRBJ2-5	TRBD2	NA
CASSPIGWGGNQPQHF	TGTGCCAGCAGTCCCATAGGGTGGGGGGGCAATCAGCCCCAGCATTTT	TRBV28	TRBJ1-5	NA	NA
CSADDDRDQETQYF	TGCAGCGCCGACGACGACAGGGACCAAGAGACCCAGTACTTC	TRBV29-1	TRBJ2-5	TRBD1	NA
CASRASGSDEQYF	TGTGCCAGCAGGGCTAGCGGGAGCGACGAGCAGTACTTC	TRBV5-4	TRBJ2-7	TRBD2	NA
CASSGTGGYYEQYF	TGTGCCAGCAGTGGAACAGGGGGCTACTACGAGCAGTACTTC	TRBV28	TRBJ2-7	TRBD1	NA
CASSSQPNTEAFF	TGTGCCAGCAGCTCCCAGCCGAACACTGAAGCTTTCTTT	TRBV7-3	TRBJ1-1	NA	NA
CASSFESNQPQHF	TGTGCCAGCAGCTTTGAAAGCAATCAGCCCCAGCATTTT	TRBV7-2	TRBJ1-5	NA	NA
CASSVRTGSTGELFF	TGTGCCAGCAGTGTAAGGACAGGGTCCACCGGGGAGCTGTTTTTT	TRBV2	TRBJ2-2	TRBD1	few
CASSFRDPNTDTQYF	TGTGCCAGCAGCTTCCGGGACCCAAACACAGATACGCAGTATTTT	TRBV7-2	TRBJ2-3	NA	NA
CASSPHRGTYSNQPQHF	TGTGCCAGCAGTCCGCACAGGGGAACTTATAGCAATCAGCCCCAGCATTTT	TRBV28	TRBJ1-5	TRBD1	NA
CASSYREGSHEQYF	TGTGCCAGCAGCTACCGAGAGGGTAGCCACGAGCAGTACTTC	TRBV7-8	TRBJ2-7	NA	few
CAWSGGGASREQFF	TGTGCCTGGTCGGGCGGGGGGGCTTCTAGGGAGCAGTTCTTC	TRBV30	TRBJ2-1	TRBD2	NA
CASSPLRGVGEKLFF	TGTGCCAGCAGCCCTCTCAGGGGCGTTGGGGAAAAACTGTTTTTT	TRBV7-9	TRBJ1-4	NA	NA
CASSQSAGYTEAFF	TGTGCCAGCAGCCAATCGGCCGGTTACACTGAAGCTTTCTTT	TRBV14	TRBJ1-1	NA	NA
CASSQAIQVEGSEAFF	TGTGCCAGCAGTCAAGCTATACAGGTCGAGGGGTCTGAAGCTTTCTTT	TRBV9	TRBJ1-1	NA	once
CASSDRAGYTEAFF	TGTGCCAGCAGTGACCGGGCAGGGTACACTGAAGCTTTCTTT	TRBV2	TRBJ1-1	NA	NA
CASTSGPSGNTIYF	TGTGCCAGCACCTCTGGTCCCTCTGGAAACACCATATATTTT	TRBV7-2	TRBJ1-3	NA	once
CASSFWGPSYEQYF	TGTGCCAGCAGCTTCTGGGGCCCCTCCTACGAGCAGTACTTC	TRBV11-2	TRBJ2-7	NA	NA
CASPRRWDLYGYTF	TGTGCCAGCCCCCGTAGATGGGACCTTTATGGCTACACCTTC	TRBV2	TRBJ1-2	NA	once
CASSPGTDTQYF	TGTGCCAGCAGCCCGGGAACAGATACGCAGTATTTT	TRBV6-5	TRBJ2-3	NA	NA
CASSLLGGGTDTQYF	TGTGCCAGCAGCTTGTTGGGGGGGGGAACAGATACGCAGTATTTT	TRBV5-4	TRBJ2-3	TRBD2	NA
CASSFTGNTEAFF	TGTGCCAGCAGCTTTACAGGGAACACTGAAGCTTTCTTT	TRBV7-9	TRBJ1-1	NA	NA
CASSLGSGGRGITDTQYF	TGTGCCAGCAGCTTGGGGTCGGGGGGCCGGGGTATAACAGATACGCAGTATTTT	TRBV5-5	TRBJ2-3	NA	NA
CASSLGAGQETQYF	TGTGCCAGCAGCTTAGGGGCGGGACAAGAGACCCAGTACTTC	TRBV7-2	TRBJ2-5	NA	NA
CSVGGSGADTQYF	TGCAGCGTCGGCGGGTCGGGGGCAGATACGCAGTATTTT	TRBV29-1	TRBJ2-3	NA	NA
CASIATAGGYTF	TGTGCCAGCATAGCCACCGCGGGGGGCTACACCTTC	TRBV28	TRBJ1-2	NA	NA
CATSPHPGGAGANVLTF	TGTGCCACCAGCCCTCACCCTGGGGGCGCAGGGGCCAACGTCCTGACTTTC	TRBV15	TRBJ2-6	NA	NA
CASSVGGRTEAFF	TGTGCCAGCAGCGTAGGTGGGCGGACTGAAGCTTTCTTT	TRBV9	TRBJ1-1	NA	NA
CASSLRNWITEAFF	TGTGCCAGCAGCTTAAGAAATTGGATCACTGAAGCTTTCTTT	TRBV7-2	TRBJ1-1	NA	NA
CASSLDSYTISGNPYEQYF	TGTGCCAGCAGCTTAGATTCTTATACGATCTCAGGGAACCCCTACGAGCAGTACTTC	TRBV7-2	TRBJ2-7	NA	NA
CASSKTGTGDVAFF	TGTGCCAGCAGCAAAACCGGGACAGGGGATGTAGCTTTCTTT	TRBV7-3	TRBJ1-1	TRBD1	NA